This T cell receptor beta chain appears in the sequencing data of a study of CD8+CD57+ T cells in acquired aplastic anemia (dated by TCRdb to 2017 to 2018). As for the study more broadly: Extracted DNA from sorted CD4+ and CD8+ cells averaged approximately 3 ug, ranging from roughly 0.17 to 27.4 ug. A CD8+CD57+ expansion meant a frequency higher than the mean frequency seen in healthy subjects. Study-wide findings and limitations: Between patients and healthy controls, no significant difference in CD8+ Simpson's diversity was found (P=0.060). About 29 CD8+ CDR3 sequences were found to be shared between patients and controls, but these sequences appeared to be highly expressed in patients and within the immunodominant clones of the patients.

Flow cytometry had shown CD8+CD57+ cell expansion in the patients selected for sequencing. Every patient had a diagnosis of severe acquired aplastic anemia based on International Study of Aplastic Anemia and Agranulocytosis and Camitta criteria. No therapy had been received by the patients at the time of blood sampling. TCR repertoires of sorted CD4+ and CD8+ blood T cells from severe aplastic anemia patients and healthy subjects were deep-sequenced in the study. Patients were enrolled under clinicaltrials.gov protocols 00001620, 01623167, 00001397, 00071045, 00081523 and 00961064 in the USA. Ficoll-Paque density gradient centrifugation was used to isolate peripheral blood mononuclear cells. Before DNA extraction, CD4+ and CD8+ T cells were sorted with FACS or magnetic beads. The CDR3 runs 16 residues from the cysteine to the phenylalanine. Here the CDR3 DNA is all that survives: 48 bases in frame from base 1. V trim: 6 bases; J trim: 6 bases; unmatched bases: 18. CDR1 is given as SQVTM and CDR2 as ANQGSEA, both from the germline V gene.

This clonotype was found a few times. There is no known antigen for this receptor. Within one base of it there is no much larger clone, and no base qualities were kept. Profiling of TCR beta VDJ combinations and CDR3 sequences used genomic DNA as the template. TCR repertoire sequencing was run on an Illumina HiSeq 2000. Regarding the original processing steps: TRBV/TRBJ rearrangement plots, CDR3 size and DJ length profiles, and Simpson's diversity index were used to evaluate the repertoires. The immunodominant clone was defined as the most abundant DNA sequence in deep sequencing data. CDR3 amino acid sequences were screened for sharing across subjects and compared with published repertoires and the VDJdb database. TCRdb's own reprocessing of the public reads used fastp at Q25 and MiXCR and kept productive beta chains. Each CDR3 protein appears once, grouped with its most common genes and DNA. These V and J calls rely on TCRdb rather than the paper's analysis. The sample table shows around 200,000 distinct CDR3 sequences, and around 50% are seen once. About an eighth of the sample is in the top ten clones.

The TCR was taken from a human donor with aplastic anemia. The source material was sorted CD4+, CD8+, or CD8+CD57+ T cells (not recorded which) from PBMCs. The chain was built from TRBV29-1 and TRBJ2-7; TRBD1 matches 9 bases in the middle. The nucleotide sequence is TGCAGCGTCGACCCGGGCCGACAGGGGGGGCACCGCGAGCAGTACTTC. Its protein reads: CSVDPGRQGGHREQYF.